The subject of this entry is one TCR beta chain. Its specificity is not known. Sequenced with the Oncomine TCR Beta short-read assay was DNA taken from cultured CD4+ T cells. TCRdb re-derived calls from the PCR reads in MiXCR, one entry per CDR3 protein. This sample has some 24,000 distinct CDR3 sequences, with under 40% found just once. Time point meaning: late sampling 161 to 241 days after vaccination in a few convalescent patients. Treatment given: approximately 9-day PBMC culture with coronavirus spike peptide pools or control peptides (ViraFEST assay). This entry is derived from a study of vaccination and CD4 T cells after COVID-19. Study-wide background: Overlapping spike pools from SARS-CoV-2 and HCoV-NL63, HCoV-OC43 and HCoV-229E served as culture stimuli.

Germline V lookup: CDR1 DFQATT, CDR2 SNEGSKA (reference sequence). The CDR3 contains 13 residues. V was shortened by 6 bases and J by 2 bases, with 14 bases between the two germline ends. The specimen comprised CD4+ T cells from blood, cultured in vitro, sampled about 7 months after SARS-CoV-2 vaccination. The sequence came from a human donor who had recovered from COVID-19. The rearrangement joins TRBV20-1 to TRBJ2-7; tentatively, D is TRBD2 (6 bases). In DNA, the CDR3 is TGCAGTGCCCGGACTATTGAGCCCTACGAGCAGTACTTC. The encoded protein is CSARTIEPYEQYF.